These T cell receptor beta chains were read from a single sample in a study of blood T cell repertoires in COVID-19. Assay used: immunoSEQ multiplex PCR; TCRdb lists only in-frame clones, some missing. This sample has a few hundred thousand clones, with around 84% found just once. Sequencing used PBMCs or T cells enriched from blood (not recorded which). The receptors here all came from a man aged 25 to 40 who had recovered from COVID-19. The CDR3 runs from the conserved cysteine through the conserved F or W. A D gene is named only where the DNA matches it firmly. A row's size may be missing; if present it is once, few, many or a size class.

cdr3_aa	cdr3_nt	v_call	d_call	j_call	clone_size
CASSQDGLAGFPGELFF	TGTGCCAGCAGCCAAGATGGGCTAGCGGGGTTTCCCGGGGAGCTGTTTTTT	TRBV3-1/TRBV3-2	TRBD2	TRBJ2-2	few
CAWSGGEENTDTQYF	TGTGCCTGGAGTGGGGGCGAGGAGAACACAGATACGCAGTATTTT	TRBV30	.	TRBJ2-3	.
CASTDEGKLFF	TGTGCCAGTACGGATGAGGGAAAACTGTTTTTT	TRBV5-4	.	TRBJ1-4	once
CASSEPRGLYEQYF	TGTGCCAGCAGTGAACCCAGGGGGCTGTACGAGCAGTACTTC	TRBV6-1	TRBD1	TRBJ2-7	.
CASSLERSGSLGSGNTIYF	TGTGCCAGCAGCTTAGAAAGGTCCGGGAGCCTGGGCTCTGGAAACACCATATATTTT	TRBV11-2	.	TRBJ1-3	.
CASSHLGGGRSYNEQFF	TGTGCCAGCAGCCACCTCGGGGGGGGGAGGAGCTACAATGAGCAGTTCTTC	TRBV4-2	TRBD2	TRBJ2-1	.
CASSPRDLTDTQYF	TGCGCCAGCAGCCCGCGGGACCTCACAGATACGCAGTATTTT	TRBV4-1	.	TRBJ2-3	once
CAWMIAGGLGNTIYF	TGTGCCTGGATGATAGCAGGCGGGTTGGGAAACACCATATATTTT	TRBV30	.	TRBJ1-3	once
CASSYERSMNTEAFF	TGCGCCAGCAGCTACGAGAGATCCATGAACACTGAAGCTTTCTTT	TRBV5-1	.	TRBJ1-1	.
CATRLAGGNEQFF	TGTGCCACGAGACTAGCGGGAGGCAATGAGCAGTTCTTC	TRBV24-1	TRBD2	TRBJ2-1	.
CSASGNYEQYF	TGCAGTGCATCAGGGAACTACGAGCAGTACTTC	TRBV20-1	.	TRBJ2-7	.
CASSQDHGDREAFF	TGCGCCAGCAGCCAAGATCATGGAGACAGAGAAGCTTTCTTT	TRBV4-1	.	TRBJ1-1	once
CASTDSLAGGETQYF	TGTGCCAGCACCGATTCCCTAGCGGGGGGTGAGACCCAGTACTTC	TRBV28	TRBD2	TRBJ2-5	.